The clone carrying this TCR beta chain has more than one count but fewer than ten. What it recognizes is unknown. The data were taken from a study of CD8+CD57+ T cells in acquired aplastic anemia. Study-level points and caveats: Patients showed no significant difference from controls in CD8+ Simpson's diversity.

Profiles of TCR beta VDJ and CDR3 were generated from a genomic DNA template. TCRdb re-called the reads through MiXCR, storing one row per CDR3 protein. The repertoire holds approximately 190,000 distinct CDR3 sequences, around 47% seen once, with about 9.5% in the top ten. In germline, CDR1 is ENHRY, CDR2 SYGVKD. The V gene end was trimmed by 7 bases and the J gene end by 4 bases; junction bases not matched to a gene: 11. The CDR3 sequence is 15 residues long. Only patients with CD8+CD57+ cell expansion on flow cytometry were chosen for sequencing. All participating patients were living with severe acquired aplastic anemia.

J is TRBJ2-7 and V is TRBV10-3; 9 bases align to TRBD2. The receptor was isolated from a human donor with aplastic anemia. Sequenced: sorted CD4+, CD8+, or CD8+CD57+ T cells (not recorded which) from PBMCs. The CDR3 nucleotides read TGTGCCATCACCCCCGGGCTAGCGGGAAGGTACGAGCAGTACTTC. Amino acid sequence: CAITPGLAGRYEQYF.